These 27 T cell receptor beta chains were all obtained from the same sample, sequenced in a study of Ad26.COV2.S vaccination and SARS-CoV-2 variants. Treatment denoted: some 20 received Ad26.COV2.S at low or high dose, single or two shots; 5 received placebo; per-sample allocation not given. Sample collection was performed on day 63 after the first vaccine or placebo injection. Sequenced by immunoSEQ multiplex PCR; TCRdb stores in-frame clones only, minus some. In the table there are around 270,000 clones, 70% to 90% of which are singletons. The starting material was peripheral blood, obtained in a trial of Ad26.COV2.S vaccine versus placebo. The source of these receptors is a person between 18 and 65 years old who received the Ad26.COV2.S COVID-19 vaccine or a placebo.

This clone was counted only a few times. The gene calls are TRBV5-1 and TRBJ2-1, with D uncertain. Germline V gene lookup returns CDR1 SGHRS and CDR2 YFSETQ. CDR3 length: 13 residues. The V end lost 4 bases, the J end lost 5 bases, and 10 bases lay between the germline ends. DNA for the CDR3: TGCGCCAGCAGCCGAACTACCAACAATGAGCAGTTCTTC. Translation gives CASSRTTNNEQFF.

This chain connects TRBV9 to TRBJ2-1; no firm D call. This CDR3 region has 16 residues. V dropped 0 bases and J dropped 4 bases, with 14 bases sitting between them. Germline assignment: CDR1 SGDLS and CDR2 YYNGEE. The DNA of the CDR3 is TGTGCCAGCAGCGTAGAGTCCTCACAGATTTACAATGAGCAGTTCTTC. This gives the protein CASSVESSQIYNEQFF.

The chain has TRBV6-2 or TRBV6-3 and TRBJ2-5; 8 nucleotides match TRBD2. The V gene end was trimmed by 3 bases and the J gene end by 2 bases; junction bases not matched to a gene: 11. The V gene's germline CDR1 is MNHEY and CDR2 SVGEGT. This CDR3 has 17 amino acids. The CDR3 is CASSYAGGSPKQETQYF. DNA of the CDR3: TGTGCCAGCAGTTATGCGGGGGGTTCGCCAAAACAAGAGACCCAGTACTTC.

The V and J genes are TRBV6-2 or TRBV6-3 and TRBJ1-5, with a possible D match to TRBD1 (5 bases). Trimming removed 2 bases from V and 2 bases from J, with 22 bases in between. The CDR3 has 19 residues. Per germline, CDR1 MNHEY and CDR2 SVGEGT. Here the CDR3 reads CASSYLLVGEIDRNQPQHF. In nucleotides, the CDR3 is TGTGCCAGCAGTTACCTACTGGTAGGGGAAATTGATCGCAATCAGCCCCAGCATTTT.

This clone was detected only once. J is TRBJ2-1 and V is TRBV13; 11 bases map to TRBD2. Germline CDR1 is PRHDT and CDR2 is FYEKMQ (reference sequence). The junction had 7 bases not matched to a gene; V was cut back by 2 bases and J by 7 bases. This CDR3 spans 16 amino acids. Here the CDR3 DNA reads TGTGCCAGCAGCTTATCCCCGGGACTAGCGGAAAATGAGCAGTTCTTC. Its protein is CASSLSPGLAENEQFF. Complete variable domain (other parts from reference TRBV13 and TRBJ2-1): AAGVIQSPRHLIKEKRETATLKCYPIPRHDTVYWYQQGPGQDPQFLISFYEKMQSDKGSIPDRFSAQQFSDYHSELNMSSLELGDSALYFCASSLSPGLAENEQFFGPGTRLTVL.

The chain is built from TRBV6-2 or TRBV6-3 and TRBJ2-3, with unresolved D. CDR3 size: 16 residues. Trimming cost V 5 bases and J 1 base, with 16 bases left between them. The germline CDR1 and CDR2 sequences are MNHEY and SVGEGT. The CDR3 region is CASSLTPKPGTDTQYF. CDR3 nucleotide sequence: TGTGCCAGCAGTCTTACCCCCAAACCTGGCACAGATACGCAGTATTTT.

The CDR3, as DNA: TGTGCCAGCAGCTTGATGACAGGGAAACTGTTTTTT. Residues: CASSLMTGKLFF. The chain recombines TRBV5-5 with TRBJ1-4; 7 positions agree with TRBD1. The CDR3 has 12 residues. Germline CDR1 SGHKS, CDR2 YYEKEE (reference sequence). Losses at the gene ends were 1 base for V and 11 bases for J; bases not matched to a gene: 2.

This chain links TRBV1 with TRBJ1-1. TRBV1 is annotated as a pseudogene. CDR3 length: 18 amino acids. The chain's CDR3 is CTSSQPDDRNILNTEAFF. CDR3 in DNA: TGCACCAGCAGCCAACCAGACGACCGGAATATTCTGAACACTGAAGCTTTCTTT.

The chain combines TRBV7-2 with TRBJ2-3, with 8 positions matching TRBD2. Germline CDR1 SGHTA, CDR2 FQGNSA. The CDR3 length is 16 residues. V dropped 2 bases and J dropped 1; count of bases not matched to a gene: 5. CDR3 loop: CASSLSPRGGTDTQYF. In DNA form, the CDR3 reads TGTGCCAGCAGCTTATCGCCGCGGGGGGGCACAGATACGCAGTATTTT.

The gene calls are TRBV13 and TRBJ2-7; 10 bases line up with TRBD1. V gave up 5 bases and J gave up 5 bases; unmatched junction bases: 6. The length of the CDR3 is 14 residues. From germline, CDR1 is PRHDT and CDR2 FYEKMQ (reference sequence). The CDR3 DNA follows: TGTGCCAGCAGCGCGGGACAGGGGATCCACGAGCAGTACTTC. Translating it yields CASSAGQGIHEQYF.

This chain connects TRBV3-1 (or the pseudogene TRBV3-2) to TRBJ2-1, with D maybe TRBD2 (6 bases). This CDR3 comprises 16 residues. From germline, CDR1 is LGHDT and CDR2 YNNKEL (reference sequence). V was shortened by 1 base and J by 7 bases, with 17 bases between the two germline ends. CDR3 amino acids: CASSQGSGVSGNEQFF. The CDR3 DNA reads TGTGCCAGCAGCCAAGGTTCGGGGGTCTCTGGGAATGAGCAGTTCTTC.

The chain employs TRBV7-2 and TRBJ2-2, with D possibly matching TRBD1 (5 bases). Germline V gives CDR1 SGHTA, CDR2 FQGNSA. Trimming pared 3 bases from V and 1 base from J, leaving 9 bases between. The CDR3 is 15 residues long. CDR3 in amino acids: CASSLGPGNTGELFF. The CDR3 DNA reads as TGTGCCAGCAGCTTGGGGCCGGGGAACACCGGGGAGCTGTTTTTT. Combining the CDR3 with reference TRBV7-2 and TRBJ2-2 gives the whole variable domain GAGVSQSPSNKVTEKGKDVELRCDPISGHTALYWYRQSLGQGLEFLIYFQGNSAPDKSGLPSDRFSAERTGGSVSTLTIQRTQQEDSAVYLCASSLGPGNTGELFFGEGSRLTVL.

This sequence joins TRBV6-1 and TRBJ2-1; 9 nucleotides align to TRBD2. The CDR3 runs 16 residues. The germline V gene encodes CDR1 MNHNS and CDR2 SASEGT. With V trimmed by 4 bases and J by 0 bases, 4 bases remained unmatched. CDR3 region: CASSATAGGSYNEQFF. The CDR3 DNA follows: TGTGCCAGCAGTGCTACAGCGGGGGGCTCCTACAATGAGCAGTTCTTC.

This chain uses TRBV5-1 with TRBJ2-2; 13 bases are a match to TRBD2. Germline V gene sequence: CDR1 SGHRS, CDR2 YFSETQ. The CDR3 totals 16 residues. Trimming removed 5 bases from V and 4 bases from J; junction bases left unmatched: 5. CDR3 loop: CASSPRLAGGTGELFF. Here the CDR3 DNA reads TGCGCCAGCAGTCCTCGACTAGCGGGGGGCACCGGGGAGCTGTTTTTT.

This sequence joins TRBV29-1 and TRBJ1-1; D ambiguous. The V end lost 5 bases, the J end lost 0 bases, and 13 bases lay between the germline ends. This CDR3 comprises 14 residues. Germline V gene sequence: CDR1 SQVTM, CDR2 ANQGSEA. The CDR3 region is CSVTAVPMNTEAFF. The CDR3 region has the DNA TGCAGCGTTACAGCGGTCCCAATGAACACTGAAGCTTTCTTT.

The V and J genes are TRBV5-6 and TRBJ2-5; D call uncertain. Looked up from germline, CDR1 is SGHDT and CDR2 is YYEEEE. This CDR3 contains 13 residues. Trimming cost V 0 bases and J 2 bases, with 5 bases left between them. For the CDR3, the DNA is TGTGCCAGCAGCTTGGAATATCAAGAGACCCAGTACTTC. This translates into CASSLEYQETQYF.

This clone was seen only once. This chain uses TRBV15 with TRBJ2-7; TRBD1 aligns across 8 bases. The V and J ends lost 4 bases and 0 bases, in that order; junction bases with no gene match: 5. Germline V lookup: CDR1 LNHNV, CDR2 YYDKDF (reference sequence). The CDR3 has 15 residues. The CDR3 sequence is CATSKDRGSSYEQYF. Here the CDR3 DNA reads TGTGCCACCAGCAAAGACAGGGGAAGCTCCTACGAGCAGTACTTC.

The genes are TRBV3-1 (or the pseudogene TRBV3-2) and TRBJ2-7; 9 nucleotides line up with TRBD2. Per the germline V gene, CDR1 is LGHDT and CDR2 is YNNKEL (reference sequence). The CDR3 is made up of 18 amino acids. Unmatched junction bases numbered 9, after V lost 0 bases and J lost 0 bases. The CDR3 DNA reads TGTGCCAGCAGCCAAGATCGCGGGGGGGTCTTGGCCTCCTACGAGCAGTACGTC. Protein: CASSQDRGGVLASYEQYV.

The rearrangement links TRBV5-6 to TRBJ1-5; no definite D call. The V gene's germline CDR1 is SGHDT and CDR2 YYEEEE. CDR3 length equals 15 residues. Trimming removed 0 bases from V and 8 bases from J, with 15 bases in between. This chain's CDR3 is CASSLGSGGPEPQHF. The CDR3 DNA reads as TGTGCCAGCAGCTTGGGGTCCGGTGGGCCGGAGCCCCAGCATTTT.

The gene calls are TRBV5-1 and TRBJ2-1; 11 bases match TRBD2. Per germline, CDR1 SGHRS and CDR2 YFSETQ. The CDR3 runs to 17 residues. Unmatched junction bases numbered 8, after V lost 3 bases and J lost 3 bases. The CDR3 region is CASSSSLAGEVYNEQFF. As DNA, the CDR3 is TGCGCCAGCAGCTCATCACTAGCGGGAGAAGTCTACAATGAGCAGTTCTTC. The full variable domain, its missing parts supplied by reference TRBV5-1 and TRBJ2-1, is KAGVTQTPRYLIKTRGQQVTLSCSPISGHRSVSWYQQTPGQGLQFLFEYFSETQRNKGNFPGRFSGRQFSNSRSEMNVSTLELGDSALYLCASSSSLAGEVYNEQFFGPGTRLTVL.

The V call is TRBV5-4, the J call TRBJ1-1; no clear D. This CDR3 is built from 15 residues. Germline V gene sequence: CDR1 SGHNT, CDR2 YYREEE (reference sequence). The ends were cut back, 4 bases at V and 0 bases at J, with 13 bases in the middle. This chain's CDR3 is CASSPPGRMNTEAFF. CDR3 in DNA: TGTGCCAGCAGCCCGCCGGGCAGGATGAACACTGAAGCTTTCTTT.

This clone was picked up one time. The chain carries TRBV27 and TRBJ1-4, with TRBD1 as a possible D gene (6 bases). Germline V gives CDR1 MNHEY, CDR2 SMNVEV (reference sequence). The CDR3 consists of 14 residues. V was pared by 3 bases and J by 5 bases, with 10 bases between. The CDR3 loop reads CASSLGQLNEKLFF. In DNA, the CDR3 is TGTGCCAGCAGTTTGGGACAACTCAATGAAAAACTGTTTTTT.

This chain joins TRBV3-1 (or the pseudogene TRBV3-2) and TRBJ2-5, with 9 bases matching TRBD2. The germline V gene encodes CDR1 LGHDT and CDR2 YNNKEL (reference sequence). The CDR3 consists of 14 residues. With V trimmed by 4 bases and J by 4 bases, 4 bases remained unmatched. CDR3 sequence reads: CASSPGTSTETQYF. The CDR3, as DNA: TGTGCCAGCAGCCCCGGGACTAGCACAGAGACCCAGTACTTC.

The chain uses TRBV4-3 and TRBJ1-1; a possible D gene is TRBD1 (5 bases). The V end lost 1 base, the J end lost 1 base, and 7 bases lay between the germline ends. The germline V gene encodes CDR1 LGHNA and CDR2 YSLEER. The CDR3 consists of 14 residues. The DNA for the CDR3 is TGCGCCAGCAGCCAAGGGGGGTGGAACACTGAAGCTTTCTTT. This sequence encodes CASSQGGWNTEAFF.

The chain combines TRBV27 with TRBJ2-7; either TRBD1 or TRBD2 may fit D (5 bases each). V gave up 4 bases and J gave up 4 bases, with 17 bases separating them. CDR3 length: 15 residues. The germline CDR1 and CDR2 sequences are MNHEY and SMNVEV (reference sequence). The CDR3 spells CASSSSSWGGYEQYF. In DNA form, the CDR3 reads TGTGCCAGCAGTTCAAGCTCTTGGGGCGGGTACGAGCAGTACTTC.

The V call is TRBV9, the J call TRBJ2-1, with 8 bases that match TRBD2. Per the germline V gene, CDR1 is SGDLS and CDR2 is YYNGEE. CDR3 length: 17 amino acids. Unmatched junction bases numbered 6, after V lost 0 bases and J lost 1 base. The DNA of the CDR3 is TGTGCCAGCAGCGTAGGATCTAGCGGGTTTTCCTACAATGAGCAGTTCTTC. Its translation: CASSVGSSGFSYNEQFF.

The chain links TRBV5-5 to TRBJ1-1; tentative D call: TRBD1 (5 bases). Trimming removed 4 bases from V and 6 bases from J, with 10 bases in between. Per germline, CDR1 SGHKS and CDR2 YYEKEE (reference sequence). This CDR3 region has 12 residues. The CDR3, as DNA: TGTGCCAGCAGCCCGTGGGACTCTGAAGCTTTCTTT. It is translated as CASSPWDSEAFF.